A selection of T cell receptor beta chains follows, all from one sample in a study of T cell responses to AZD1222 COVID-19 vaccine. Sequenced by immunoSEQ multiplex PCR; TCRdb stores in-frame clones only, minus some. Seen here are some 130,000 clones, 90% observed once, and the top ten hold 1.5% to 2%. Sequences were derived from peripheral blood, sampled on day 0 of AZD1222 vaccination. The receptors derive from an adult in good health. CDR3s include the opening cysteine and the closing phenylalanine or tryptophan. The order of the fields is D gene, J gene, V gene, CDR3 length, clone size, CDR3 protein, CDR3 DNA. A D gene is named only where the DNA matches it firmly. Size values are once, few and many counts, or a class for expanded clones, and some rows have none.

>TRBD1|TRBJ1-4|TRBV9|15|NA
CASSLTGQPTEKLFF
TGTGCCAGCAGCCTTACGGGACAGCCAACTGAAAAACTGTTTTTT
>NA|TRBJ2-7|TRBV18|15|NA
CASSLQGPMGYEQYF
TGTGCCAGCTCACTACAGGGTCCCATGGGGTACGAGCAGTACTTC
>NA|TRBJ1-1|TRBV29-1|20|few
CSVEKTGGERAPLASTEAFF
TGCAGCGTTGAAAAAACTGGTGGTGAAAGGGCCCCGTTGGCAAGCACTGAAGCTTTCTTT
>NA|TRBJ2-7|TRBV6-5|14|NA
CASSYERASYEQYF
TGTGCCAGCAGTTACGAGCGGGCCTCCTACGAGCAGTACTTC
>TRBD2|TRBJ2-5|TRBV10-1|16|NA
CASILIAGDRQETQYF
TGCGCCAGCATACTCATAGCGGGAGATCGCCAAGAGACCCAGTACTTC
>TRBD1|TRBJ2-7|TRBV6-2/TRBV6-3|14|NA
CASSYPTGSYEQYF
TGTGCCAGCAGTTACCCGACAGGGTCCTACGAGCAGTACTTC
>NA|TRBJ1-6|TRBV7-3|14|NA
CASSQTGTSSFLHF
TGTGCCAGCAGCCAAACCGGGACCTCCTCATTCCTCCACTTT
>TRBD1|TRBJ1-6|TRBV5-4|15|NA
CASSGTEPYNSPLHF
TGTGCCAGCAGTGGGACAGAACCCTATAATTCACCCCTCCACTTT
>NA|TRBJ1-3|TRBV30|12|NA
CAWDWSGNTIYF
TGTGCCTGGGACTGGAGTGGAAACACCATATATTTT
>NA|TRBJ2-1|TRBV29-1|16|NA
CSVEDRFRGTGDEQFF
TGCAGCGTTGAAGATAGATTTAGGGGCACGGGGGATGAGCAGTTCTTC
>NA|TRBJ1-2|TRBV6-5|12|NA
CASSSTEYGYTF
TGTGCCAGCAGTTCCACGGAATATGGCTACACCTTC
>TRBD2|TRBJ2-3|TRBV9|17|once
CASSAPLSGGARNTQYF
TGTGCCAGCAGCGCCCCCTTGAGCGGGGGGGCGCGGAATACGCAGTATTTT
>TRBD1|TRBJ2-7|TRBV6-1|15|NA
CASSEYGTGASEQYF
TGTGCCAGCAGTGAATATGGGACAGGGGCAAGCGAGCAGTACTTC
>NA|TRBJ2-7|TRBV10-3|14|NA
CAISEGHRTYEQYF
TGTGCCATCAGCGAGGGACACCGAACCTACGAGCAGTACTTC
>NA|TRBJ1-1|TRBV18|12|NA
CASSPTDDEAFF
TGTGCCAGCTCACCCACCGACGATGAAGCTTTCTTT
>NA|TRBJ2-3|TRBV4-3|14|NA
CASSQDTMTDTQYF
TGCGCCAGCAGCCAAGATACCATGACAGATACGCAGTATTTT
>NA|TRBJ2-5|TRBV5-4|12|NA
CASSPVSETQYF
TGTGCCAGCAGTCCGGTTTCAGAGACCCAGTACTTC
>NA|TRBJ1-2|TRBV19|13|NA
CASSIKGFYGYTF
TGTGCCAGTAGTATAAAAGGATTCTATGGCTACACCTTC
>NA|TRBJ1-2|TRBV10-3|13|NA
CAISESNLEGYTF
TGTGCCATCAGTGAGTCTAACCTGGAGGGCTACACCTTC
>NA|TRBJ2-2|TRBV6-1|16|NA
CASSGLGAPNTGELFF
TGTGCCAGCAGTGGGCTCGGGGCCCCGAACACCGGGGAGCTGTTTTTT
>TRBD2|TRBJ2-1|TRBV15|12|NA
CAGSGGYNEQFF
TGTGCCGGTAGCGGGGGATACAATGAGCAGTTCTTC
>TRBD1|TRBJ1-1|TRBV5-1|14|NA
CASSEGQGNTEAFF
TGCGCCAGCAGCGAGGGACAGGGGAACACTGAAGCTTTCTTT
>NA|TRBJ1-5|TRBV18|17|NA
CASSPVPGGKGNQPQHF
TGTGCCAGCTCACCTGTCCCGGGGGGGAAAGGCAATCAGCCCCAGCATTTT
>NA|TRBJ2-2|TRBV18|12|NA
CASSPFIGELFF
TGTGCCAGCTCCCCCTTTATCGGGGAGCTGTTTTTT
>NA|TRBJ2-1|TRBV30|16|NA
CAWSVGTSYTYNEQFF
TGTGCCTGGAGTGTAGGCACTAGCTATACCTACAATGAGCAGTTCTTC
>NA|TRBJ1-2|TRBV4-3|15|NA
CASSQDLPAGYGYTF
TGCGCCAGCAGCCAGGATCTTCCGGCGGGCTATGGCTACACCTTC
>TRBD1|TRBJ1-5|TRBV27|14|NA
CASNKQGDNQPQHF
TGTGCCAGCAATAAACAGGGGGACAATCAGCCCCAGCATTTT
>NA|TRBJ2-1|TRBV7-3|14|NA
CASSSPGSYNEQFF
TGTGCCAGCAGCTCCCCCGGCTCCTACAATGAGCAGTTCTTC
>NA|TRBJ2-5|TRBV4-3|15|NA
CASSLKGASEETQYF
TGCGCCAGCAGCCTGAAAGGGGCTAGCGAAGAGACCCAGTACTTC
>NA|TRBJ2-6|TRBV4-3|17|NA
CASSQLHTGSGANVLTF
TGCGCCAGCAGCCAACTTCATACAGGCTCTGGGGCCAACGTCCTGACTTTC
>NA|TRBJ1-1|TRBV7-3|14|NA
CASSSGPANTEAFF
TGTGCCAGCAGCTCGGGACCCGCAAACACTGAAGCTTTCTTT
>TRBD1|TRBJ1-1|TRBV6-4|13|once
CASSETGLAEAFF
TGTGCCAGCAGTGAGACAGGGTTGGCTGAAGCTTTCTTT
>TRBD1|TRBJ2-1|TRBV7-3|15|NA
CASSSDRGLYNEQFF
TGTGCCAGCAGCTCCGACAGGGGGTTGTACAATGAGCAGTTCTTC